This passage covers 18 T cell receptor beta chains from one sample sequenced in a study of identical twins. TCRdb reprocessed the 5' RACE reads with MiXCR, giving one entry per CDR3 protein. The sample yields hundreds of thousands of distinct CDR3 sequences, 9% to 15% seen once. This same sample was also taken into another study, of yellow fever vaccine responses in identical twins.

Sequencing was carried out using PBMCs. The receptors were sampled from a woman under 30 in good health.

The rearrangement joins TRBV3-1 to TRBJ2-1; D is possibly TRBD1 or TRBD2 (6 bases each). The CDR3 is made up of 14 amino acids. Germline values: CDR1 LGHDT, CDR2 YNNKEL (reference sequence). The ends were cut back, 1 base at V and 6 bases at J, with 10 bases in the middle. CDR3 in amino acids: CASSQVGGLNEQFF. In DNA, the CDR3 is TGTGCCAGCAGCCAAGTAGGGGGGCTCAATGAGCAGTTCTTC.

This clonotype has only a few counts. This sequence joins TRBV28 and TRBJ1-4; tentatively, D is TRBD1 (6 bases). Germline V gene sequence: CDR1 MDHEN, CDR2 SYDVKM. This CDR3 is 14 amino acids long. V lost 3 bases and J 4 bases, leaving 9 bases between the germline ends. The CDR3 loop reads CASSFGRGNEKLFF. The CDR3, as DNA: TGTGCCAGCAGTTTTGGCAGGGGTAATGAAAAACTGTTTTTT.

This clonotype has more than one count but fewer than ten. This sequence joins TRBV5-1 and TRBJ2-5, with unresolved D. V was trimmed by 4 bases and J by 5 bases, leaving 15 bases between them. The CDR3 is 14 residues long. Germline CDR1 reads SGHRS; CDR2 reads YFSETQ. This chain's CDR3 is CASSPMRAVETQYF. CDR3 DNA: TGCGCCAGCAGCCCTATGCGTGCGGTTGAGACCCAGTACTTC.

This clonotype occurred a few times. V usage is TRBV6-1 and J usage is TRBJ1-1; D not resolved. In germline, CDR1 is MNHNS, CDR2 SASEGT. The CDR3 loop spans 15 amino acids. The V end was cut by 5 bases, the J end by 1 base, with 14 bases between. CDR3 in amino acids: CASSRTQTRNTEAFF. CDR3 DNA sequence: TGTGCCAGCAGTCGGACGCAGACTAGGAACACTGAAGCTTTCTTT.

The chain has TRBV20-1 and TRBJ2-5; 9 bases agree with TRBD2. CDR3 length: 14 amino acids. Germline V gene sequence: CDR1 DFQATT, CDR2 SNEGSKA (reference sequence). Trimming took 6 bases from V and 2 from J; bases not matched to a gene: 7. For the CDR3, the DNA is TGCAGTGCGAGGCGGGGGGGGCTACAAGAGACCCAGTACTTC. Its protein is CSARRGGLQETQYF.

V is TRBV11-1 and J is TRBJ2-4, with D uncertain. Trimming pared 5 bases from V and 8 bases from J, leaving 13 bases between. The CDR3 runs to 13 residues. Germline CDR1 SGHAT, CDR2 FQDESV (reference sequence). The CDR3 DNA reads TGTGCCAGCAGCCCGTCCTGGGGTGACATTCAGTACTTC. Protein product: CASSPSWGDIQYF. Full variable domain (rest looked up from reference TRBV11-1 and TRBJ2-4): EAEVAQSPRYKITEKSQAVAFWCDPISGHATLYWYRQILGQGPELLVQFQDESVVDDSQLPKDRFSAERLKGVDSTLKIQPAELGDSAMYLCASSPSWGDIQYFGAGTRLSVL.

This clonotype has only one observation. This clone may be a read error of a much larger clone one base away. The CDR3 region is CGARDLDGYGYTF. CDR3 DNA: TGCGGTGCTAGGGACTTGGACGGCTATGGCTACACCTTC. The chain uses TRBV20-1 and TRBJ1-2, with D maybe TRBD1 (5 bases). CDR3 length: 13 amino acids. Germline-derived CDR1 and CDR2 are DFQATT and SNEGSKA (reference sequence).

V gene TRBV4-1 combines with J gene TRBJ2-7; TRBD1 might be the D (5 bases). The germline V and J ends were trimmed by 0 bases and 1 base, with 16 bases remaining between them. The CDR3 consists of 17 residues. Germline values: CDR1 MGHRA, CDR2 YSYEKL. DNA of the CDR3: TGCGCCAGCAGCCAAGATAGGGGCGGCCTACAATCCTACGAGCAGTACTTC. It specifies CASSQDRGGLQSYEQYF.

This clonotype was counted many times. The rearrangement uses TRBV20-1 and TRBJ2-1, with 15 bases lining up with TRBD2. J was trimmed by 8 bases and V by 4 bases; bases with no gene match: 3. The CDR3 extends over 14 amino acids. The germline CDR1 and CDR2 sequences are DFQATT and SNEGSKA (reference sequence). This CDR3 reads CSAKGLAGGYEQFF. CDR3 coding DNA: TGCAGTGCTAAAGGACTAGCGGGAGGGTATGAGCAGTTCTTC.

The chain carries TRBV18 and TRBJ2-1; 8 bases line up with TRBD2. V was pared by 3 bases and J by 3 bases, with 7 bases of the junction left unmatched. The CDR3 is made up of 16 amino acids. Germline CDR1 KGHSH, CDR2 LQKENI. CDR3 in DNA: TGTGCCAGCTCACCGATCGGGGGGGGAATCTACAATGAGCAGTTCTTC. Its protein is CASSPIGGGIYNEQFF.

In this sample, this clonotype turned up many times. The V call is TRBV29-1, the J call TRBJ2-5, with 8 bases matching TRBD1. The germline gives CDR1 SQVTM, CDR2 ANQGSEA. V was pared by 6 bases and J by 1 base, with 1 base of the junction left unmatched. This CDR3 comprises 12 residues. The CDR3 reads CSVGTGQETQYF. In DNA, the CDR3 is TGCAGCGTGGGGACAGGCCAAGAGACCCAGTACTTC. The variable domain in full, with the rest retrieved from reference TRBV29-1 and TRBJ2-5, is SAVISQKPSRDICQRGTSLTIQCQVDSQVTMMFWYRQQPGQSLTLIATANQGSEATYESGFVIDKFPISRPNLTFSTLTVSNMSPEDSSIYLCSVGTGQETQYFGPGTRLLVL.

This clonotype was found many times. V usage is TRBV29-1 and J usage is TRBJ1-1; tentatively, D is TRBD1 (5 bases). This CDR3 has 11 amino acids. Trimming took off 6 bases at V and 7 bases at J, with 12 bases between the two ends. Germline loops: CDR1 SQVTM, CDR2 ANQGSEA. This CDR3 reads CSVGPGVEAFF. As DNA, the CDR3 is TGCAGCGTGGGGCCGGGGGTTGAAGCTTTCTTT.

This chain uses TRBV11-1 with TRBJ2-5; a possible D gene is TRBD1 (6 bases). The germline gives CDR1 SGHAT, CDR2 FQDESV (reference sequence). This CDR3 is 18 amino acids long. V gave up 4 bases and J gave up 5 bases, with 26 bases separating them. In nucleotides, the CDR3 is TGTGCCAGCAGCTGGGGGCTAAGGGGGTCCGTCGGGACGGAGACCCAGTACTTC. It encodes CASSWGLRGSVGTETQYF.

The chain uses TRBV5-1 and TRBJ2-3, with 8 bases aligning to TRBD2. Looked up from germline, CDR1 is SGHRS and CDR2 is YFSETQ. V trimming: 4 bases; J trimming: 2 bases; junction bases outside the gene matches: 6. The CDR3 spans 15 residues. The CDR3 DNA sequence: TGCGCCAGCAGCGCCGGGGGGGCCTACACAGATACGCAGTATTTT. It specifies CASSAGGAYTDTQYF. Supplemented by reference TRBV5-1 and TRBJ2-3, the full variable domain reads KAGVTQTPRYLIKTRGQQVTLSCSPISGHRSVSWYQQTPGQGLQFLFEYFSETQRNKGNFPGRFSGRQFSNSRSEMNVSTLELGDSALYLCASSAGGAYTDTQYFGPGTRLTVL.

This clonotype was counted ten times or more. This chain joins TRBV28 and TRBJ2-7; D is perhaps TRBD2 (5 bases). The CDR3 is 12 amino acids. Between the trimmed V and J ends, which lost 1 base and 12 bases, there was a span of 13 bases. Germline V gives CDR1 MDHEN, CDR2 SYDVKM. The CDR3 sequence is CASSLSGLAVYV. The DNA for the CDR3 is TGTGCCAGCAGTTTATCGGGGTTAGCTGTGTACGTC.

A few counts support this clonotype. The chain is built from TRBV6-1 and TRBJ2-2, with 8 bases aligning to TRBD1. V shed 7 bases, J shed 2 bases, and the junction held 12 bases outside the gene matches. This CDR3 region has 17 residues. CDR1 is MNHNS, CDR2 SASEGT, per germline. CDR3 region: CASKRSLTGENTGELFF. The CDR3 bases are TGTGCCAGCAAACGTTCATTGACAGGGGAAAACACCGGGGAGCTGTTTTTT.

The chain is built from TRBV15 and TRBJ1-1; 7 bases map to TRBD1. This CDR3 is built from 15 residues. The V gene end was trimmed by 4 bases and the J gene end by 4 bases; junction bases not matched to a gene: 9. The germline V gene encodes CDR1 LNHNV and CDR2 YYDKDF (reference sequence). The CDR3 DNA sequence: TGTGCCACCAGCACCCCCGGGGACAGATTCACTGAAGCTTTCTTT. This encodes CATSTPGDRFTEAFF.

This clonotype was counted many times. The V and J genes are TRBV5-1 and TRBJ2-3, with 7 bases aligning to TRBD2. This CDR3 region has 14 residues. The V and J ends lost 4 bases and 4 bases, in that order; junction bases with no gene match: 6. The germline V gene has CDR1 SGHRS and CDR2 YFSETQ. CDR3 residues: CASSLTGLADTQYF. DNA for the CDR3: TGCGCCAGCAGCCTGACCGGACTAGCAGATACGCAGTATTTT.